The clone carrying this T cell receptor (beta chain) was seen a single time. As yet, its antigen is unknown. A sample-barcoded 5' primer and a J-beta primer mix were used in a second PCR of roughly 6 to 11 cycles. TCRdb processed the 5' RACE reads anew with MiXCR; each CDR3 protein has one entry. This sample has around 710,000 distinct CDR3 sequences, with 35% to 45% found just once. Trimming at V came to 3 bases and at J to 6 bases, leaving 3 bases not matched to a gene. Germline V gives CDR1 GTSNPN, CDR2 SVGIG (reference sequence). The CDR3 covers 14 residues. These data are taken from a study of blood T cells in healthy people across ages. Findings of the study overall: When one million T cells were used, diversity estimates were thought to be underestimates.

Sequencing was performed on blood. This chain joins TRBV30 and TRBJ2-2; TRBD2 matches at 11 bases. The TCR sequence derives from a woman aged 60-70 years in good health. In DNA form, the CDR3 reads TGTGCCTGGAGGAAGACTAGCGGGGCCGGGGAGCTGTTTTTT. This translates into CAWRKTSGAGELFF.